Described below is a single TCR beta chain sequence and its context. The antigen remains undetermined. The sample comes from a study of blood T cells in healthy people across ages. General study results and limits: Higher diversity, along with more naive CD4+ cells, distinguished long-lived donors from aged donors.

Primers used in a second PCR of roughly 6 to 12 cycles were a sample-barcoded 5' primer and a J-beta primer mix. Every cDNA molecule bore a tag from a template-switch adaptor containing 12 random nucleotides. MiXCR was run by TCRdb on the 5' RACE reads, yielding one entry per CDR3 protein. This sample has more than 900,000 distinct CDR3 sequences, with under 30% found just once. This CDR3 is built from 15 residues. The germline V gene has CDR1 MDHEN and CDR2 SYDVKM. V gave up 6 bases and J gave up 5 bases; unmatched junction bases: 9. Separately, the same data were catalogued under a study of T cells of mothers and their children. That work adds: Each child gave about 3 million TCR beta CDR3 reads (each mother, over 8.5 million).

The receptor was isolated from a girl aged 2-10 years in good health. The rearrangement joins TRBV28 to TRBJ2-1; 8 nucleotides match TRBD2. Input material: blood. CDR3 coding DNA: TGTGCCAGCAGATCGAACGGGAGGGGGGACAATGAGCAGTTCTTC. Protein: CASRSNGRGDNEQFF.